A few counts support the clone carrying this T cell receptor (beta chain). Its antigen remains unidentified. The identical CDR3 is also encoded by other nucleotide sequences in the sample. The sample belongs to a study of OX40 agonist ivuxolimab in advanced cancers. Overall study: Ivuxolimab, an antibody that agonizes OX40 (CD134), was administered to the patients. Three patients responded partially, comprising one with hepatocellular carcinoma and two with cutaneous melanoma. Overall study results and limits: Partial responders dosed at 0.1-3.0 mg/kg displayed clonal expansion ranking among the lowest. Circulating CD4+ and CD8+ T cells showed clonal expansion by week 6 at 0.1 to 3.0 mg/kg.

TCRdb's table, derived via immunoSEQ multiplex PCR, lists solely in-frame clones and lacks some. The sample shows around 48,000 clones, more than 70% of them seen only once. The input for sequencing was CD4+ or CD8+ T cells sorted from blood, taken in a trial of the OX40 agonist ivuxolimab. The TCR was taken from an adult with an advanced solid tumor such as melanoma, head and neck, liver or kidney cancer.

This CDR3 reads CASSPVRDYGYTF. The CDR3 nucleotides read TGTGCCAGCAGTCCAGTCCGAGACTATGGCTACACCTTC. V and J are TRBV28 and TRBJ1-2; no clear D gene. Looked up from germline, CDR1 is MDHEN and CDR2 is SYDVKM. The CDR3 covers 13 residues. V lost 5 bases and J 3 bases, leaving 10 bases between the germline ends.